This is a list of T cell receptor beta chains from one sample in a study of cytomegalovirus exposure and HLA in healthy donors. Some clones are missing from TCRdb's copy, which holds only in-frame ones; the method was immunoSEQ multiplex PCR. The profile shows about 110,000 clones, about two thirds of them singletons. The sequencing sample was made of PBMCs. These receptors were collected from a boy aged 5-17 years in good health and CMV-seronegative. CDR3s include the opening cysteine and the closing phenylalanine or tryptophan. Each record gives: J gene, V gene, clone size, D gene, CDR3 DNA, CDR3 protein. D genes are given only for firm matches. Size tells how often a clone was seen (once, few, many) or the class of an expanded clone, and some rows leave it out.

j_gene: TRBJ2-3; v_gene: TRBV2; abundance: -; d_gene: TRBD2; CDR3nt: TGTGCCAGCAGATGGACTAGCGGGAGCACAGATACGCAGTATTTT; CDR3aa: CASRWTSGSTDTQYF
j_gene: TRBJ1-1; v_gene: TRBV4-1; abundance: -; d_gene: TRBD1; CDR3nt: TGCGCCAGCAGCCTCGTAACAGGGGTGAACACTGAAGCTTTCTTT; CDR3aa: CASSLVTGVNTEAFF
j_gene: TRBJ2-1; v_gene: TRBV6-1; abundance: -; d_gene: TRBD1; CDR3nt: TGTGCCAGCAGTGAAGATGTAGGACAGGGGCCCTACAATGAGCAGTTCTTC; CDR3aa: CASSEDVGQGPYNEQFF
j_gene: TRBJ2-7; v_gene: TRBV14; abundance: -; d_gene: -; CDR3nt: TGTGCCAGCAGCCTCCATGGACACCTTTACGAGCAGTACTTC; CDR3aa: CASSLHGHLYEQYF
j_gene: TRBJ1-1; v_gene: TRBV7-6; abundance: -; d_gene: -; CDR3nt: TGTGCCAGCAGCTTAGGGCAGAACACTGAAGCTTTCTTT; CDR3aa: CASSLGQNTEAFF
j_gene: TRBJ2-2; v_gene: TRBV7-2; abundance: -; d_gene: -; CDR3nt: TGTGCCAGCAGCTTTCGACTAGGGGCCGGGGAGCTGTTTTTT; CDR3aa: CASSFRLGAGELFF
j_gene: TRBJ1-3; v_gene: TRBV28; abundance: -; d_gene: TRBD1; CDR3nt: TGTGCCAGCAGTTTAGACAGGGGCGTTGGAAACACCATATATTTT; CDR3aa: CASSLDRGVGNTIYF
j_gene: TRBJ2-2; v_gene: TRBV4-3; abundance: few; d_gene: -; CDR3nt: TGCGCCAGCAGCCCGAGCTCGACCGGGGAGCTGTTTTTT; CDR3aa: CASSPSSTGELFF
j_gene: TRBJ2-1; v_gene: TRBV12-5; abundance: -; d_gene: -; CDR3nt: TGTGCTAGTGGTTTGAACCCCAGGGGCAGCTCTAGAAATGAGCAGTTCTTC; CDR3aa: CASGLNPRGSSRNEQFF
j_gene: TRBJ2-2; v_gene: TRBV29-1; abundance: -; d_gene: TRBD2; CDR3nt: TGCAGCGTTGAAGATCCATCCCGCAGCGGGGGCCTAAACACCGGGGAGCTGTTTTTT; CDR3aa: CSVEDPSRSGGLNTGELFF
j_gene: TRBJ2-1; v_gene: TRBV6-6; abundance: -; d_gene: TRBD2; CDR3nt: TGTGCCAGCAGTTACTCGCGGGAGGGCGGGTTCTTC; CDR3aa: CASSYSREGGFF
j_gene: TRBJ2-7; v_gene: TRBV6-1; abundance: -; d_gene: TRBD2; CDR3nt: TGTGCCAGCAGTGAAGCCGCGGGAGAATCGGGCGAGCAGTACTTC; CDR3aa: CASSEAAGESGEQYF
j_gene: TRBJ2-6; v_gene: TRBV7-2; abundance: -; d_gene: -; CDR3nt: TGTGCCAGCAGCTTAGCGCGTTGGGGTAGGGGTTCTGGGGCCAACGTCCTGACTTTC; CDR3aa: CASSLARWGRGSGANVLTF
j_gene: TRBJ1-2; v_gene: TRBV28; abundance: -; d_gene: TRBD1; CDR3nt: TGTGCCAGCAGCCGGATCGACAGGGGGACAAACTATGGCTACACCTTC; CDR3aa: CASSRIDRGTNYGYTF
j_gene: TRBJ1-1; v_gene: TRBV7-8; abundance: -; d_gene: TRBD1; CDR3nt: TGTGCCAGCAGCTTAGTAGTGGGACAGGGGTTTAGGATGAACACTGAAGCTTTCTTT; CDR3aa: CASSLVVGQGFRMNTEAFF
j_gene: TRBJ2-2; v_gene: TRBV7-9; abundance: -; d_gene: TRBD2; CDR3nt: TGTGCCAGCAGCCTCCTAGCGGGAGGGTACACCGGGGAGCTGTTTTTT; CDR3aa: CASSLLAGGYTGELFF
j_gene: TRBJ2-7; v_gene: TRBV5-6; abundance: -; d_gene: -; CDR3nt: TGTGCCAGCAGCTCTAAGGGGCTCAACTCCTACGAGCAGTACTTC; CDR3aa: CASSSKGLNSYEQYF
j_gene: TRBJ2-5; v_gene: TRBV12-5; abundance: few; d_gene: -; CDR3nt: TGTGCTAGTGGCCCCCAGGGGGGACAAGAGACCCAGTACTTC; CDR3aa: CASGPQGGQETQYF
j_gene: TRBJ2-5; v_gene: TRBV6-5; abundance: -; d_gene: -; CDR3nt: TGTGCCAGCAGTTACCGGGAGACCCAGTACTTC; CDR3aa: CASSYRETQYF
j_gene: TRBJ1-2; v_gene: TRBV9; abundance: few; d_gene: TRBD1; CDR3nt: TGTGCCAGCAGCCCTAGTACAGGGGACTATGGCTACACCTTC; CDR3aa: CASSPSTGDYGYTF
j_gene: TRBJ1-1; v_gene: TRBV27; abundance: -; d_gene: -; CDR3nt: TGTGCCAGCAGTTCCTACAGGGTCCCTGAAGCTTTCTTT; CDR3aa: CASSSYRVPEAFF
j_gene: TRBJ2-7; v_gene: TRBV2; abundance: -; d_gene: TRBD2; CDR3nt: TGTGCCAGCAGTGTGTCGCGGGAGAAAGTAACCTACGAGCAGTACTTC; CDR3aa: CASSVSREKVTYEQYF
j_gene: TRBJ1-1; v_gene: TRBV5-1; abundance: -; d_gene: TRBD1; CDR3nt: TGCGCCAGCAGCTTGGGTACTGCAGGGGGCGTCACTGAAGCTTTCTTT; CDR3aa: CASSLGTAGGVTEAFF
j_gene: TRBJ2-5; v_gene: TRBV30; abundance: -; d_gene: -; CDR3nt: TGTGCCTGGAGTGTACGGGTAGAGACCCAGTACTTC; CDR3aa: CAWSVRVETQYF
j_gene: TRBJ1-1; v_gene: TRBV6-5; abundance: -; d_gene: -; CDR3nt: TGTGCCAGCAGTTACTCTGCAGTCATGAACACTGAAGCTTTCTTT; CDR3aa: CASSYSAVMNTEAFF
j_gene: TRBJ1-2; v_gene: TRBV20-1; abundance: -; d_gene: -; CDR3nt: TGCAGTGCCCAGTGGGCCTATGGCTACACCTTC; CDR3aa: CSAQWAYGYTF
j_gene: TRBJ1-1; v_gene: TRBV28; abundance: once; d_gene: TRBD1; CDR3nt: TGTGCCAGCAGCTACAACTCCGGACAGGTCACTGAAGCTTTCTTT; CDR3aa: CASSYNSGQVTEAFF
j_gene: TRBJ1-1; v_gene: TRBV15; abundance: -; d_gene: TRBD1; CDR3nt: TGTGCCACCAGCTCACAGGGGGCTACCGCTGAAGCTTTCTTT; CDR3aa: CATSSQGATAEAFF